The entry below gives a single T cell receptor beta chain sequence along with its context. What it recognizes is unknown. Deletions cut 6 bases from V and 5 bases from J, with 13 bases between. The germline V gene has CDR1 MNHEY and CDR2 SVGEGT. The CDR3 sequence is 13 residues long. This record comes from a study of tumor-infiltrating lymphocytes in glioblastoma multiforme. Study-level results: The TCR and somatic mutation analysis included just one glioblastoma patient. Detected clone frequencies may not reflect cell counts, being RNA-based.

Three nested ARM-PCR rounds with V-beta and C-beta primers built TCRB libraries. TCRB cDNA was made from 0.4 to 0.6 ug total RNA. These TCRB libraries lack any described unique molecular identifiers. TCRdb called the multiplex PCR reads again in MiXCR, with one record for every CDR3 protein. Among approximately 10,000 distinct CDR3 sequences listed, about 66% were seen once. The chain carries TRBV6-2 or TRBV6-3 and TRBJ1-1; D is unclear. The TCR sequence derives from a male donor with glioblastoma. Sequencing was done on a sample of brain tumor tissue. CDR3 bases: TGTGCCAGCAGCCCGACAAGTAGGACTGAAGCTTTCTTT. Encoded protein: CASSPTSRTEAFF.